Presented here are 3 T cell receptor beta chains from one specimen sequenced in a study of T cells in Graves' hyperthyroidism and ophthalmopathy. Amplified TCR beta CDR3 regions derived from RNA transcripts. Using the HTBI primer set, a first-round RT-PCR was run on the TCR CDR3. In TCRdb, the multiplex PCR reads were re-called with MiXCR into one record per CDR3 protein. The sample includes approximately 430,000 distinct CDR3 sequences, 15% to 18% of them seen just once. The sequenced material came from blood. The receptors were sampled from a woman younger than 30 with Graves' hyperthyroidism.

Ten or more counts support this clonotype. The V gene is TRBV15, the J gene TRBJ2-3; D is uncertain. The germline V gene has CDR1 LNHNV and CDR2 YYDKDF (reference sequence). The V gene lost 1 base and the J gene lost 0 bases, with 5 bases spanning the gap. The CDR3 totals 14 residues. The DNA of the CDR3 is TGTGCCACCAGCAGAGTTTATAGCACAGATACGCAGTATTTT. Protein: CATSRVYSTDTQYF.

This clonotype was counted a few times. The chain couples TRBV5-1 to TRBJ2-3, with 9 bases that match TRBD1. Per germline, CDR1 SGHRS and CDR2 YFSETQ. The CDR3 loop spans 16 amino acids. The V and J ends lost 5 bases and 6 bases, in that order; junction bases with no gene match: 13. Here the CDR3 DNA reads TGCGCCAGCAGAACTGACCCTACAGGGGGCAGTGATACGCAGTATTTT. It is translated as CASRTDPTGGSDTQYF.

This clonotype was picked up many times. CDR3 nucleotide sequence: TGTGCCAGCAGCTTTCGGGATCAAGAGACCCAGTACTTC. Translating it yields CASSFRDQETQYF. The chain has TRBV13 and TRBJ2-5, with D perhaps matching TRBD2 (5 bases). Trimming took 3 bases from V and 2 from J, leaving 7 bases between them. Germline V gene lookup returns CDR1 PRHDT and CDR2 FYEKMQ (reference sequence). This CDR3 has 13 amino acids.